This T cell receptor (beta chain) was obtained from a study of T cells in Graves' hyperthyroidism and ophthalmopathy. The CDR3 is 15 amino acids. Trimming cost V 6 bases and J 7 bases; bases outside gene matches: 9. Germline V gene lookup returns CDR1 DFQATT and CDR2 SNEGSKA (reference sequence). RNA transcripts provided the source from which TCR beta CDR3 regions were amplified. The TCR CDR3 was amplified in a first-round RT-PCR using the HTBI primer set. TCRdb re-called the multiplex PCR reads through MiXCR, storing one row per CDR3 protein. The sample shows hundreds of thousands of distinct CDR3 sequences, 20% of them seen only once. The table lists this clonotype with many counts.

This sequence was found in a man between 40 and 49 years old with Graves' ophthalmopathy. The sequenced sample was blood. The genes are TRBV20-1 and TRBJ1-6; 10 bases align to TRBD1. In nucleotides, the CDR3 is TGCAGTGCGGGACAGGGGACGATAATAAATTCACCCCTCCACTTT. Its translation: CSAGQGTIINSPLHF.